This T cell receptor beta chain was observed in a study of T cell responses to AZD1222 COVID-19 vaccine. Study background: The study pooled second doses at about 4 or about 12 weeks.

The V end was cut by 0 bases, the J end by 7 bases, with 6 bases between. This CDR3 is 12 amino acids long. Germline loops: CDR1 MNHEY, CDR2 SVGAGI. Here immunoSEQ multiplex PCR was the method, and the copy in TCRdb shows in-frame clones only, minus some. The data contain under 200,000 clones, less than 95% of them singletons. Study-wide findings and caveats: Clonal diversity may have been underestimated, and the donors were mostly white British, with more females than males. AZD1222 recipients seropositive at baseline numbered only six or seven. After two AZD1222 doses, spike-specific TCR breadth and depth rose versus day 0.

As regards this clone: Its antigen is still unknown.

The clonotype was recovered from an adult in good health. The specimen was peripheral blood, collected on day 0 of AZD1222 vaccination. The chain carries TRBV6-5 and TRBJ1-2; no clear D. CDR3 bases: TGTGCCAGCAGTTACTCGTCGGTTGGCTACACCTTC. This translates into CASSYSSVGYTF.